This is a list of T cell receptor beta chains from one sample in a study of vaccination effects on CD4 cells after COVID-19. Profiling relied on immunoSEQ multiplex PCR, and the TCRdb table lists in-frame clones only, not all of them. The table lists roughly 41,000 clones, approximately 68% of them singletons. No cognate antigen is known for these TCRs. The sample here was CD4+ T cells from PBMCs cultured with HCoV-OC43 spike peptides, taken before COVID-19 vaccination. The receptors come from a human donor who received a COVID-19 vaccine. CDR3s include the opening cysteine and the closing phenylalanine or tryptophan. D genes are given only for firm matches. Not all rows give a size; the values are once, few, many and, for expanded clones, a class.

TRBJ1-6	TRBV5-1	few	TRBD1	TGCGCCAGCAGCTTGCTTAACCCGGGACAGGGTAATTCACCCCTCCACTTT	CASSLLNPGQGNSPLHF
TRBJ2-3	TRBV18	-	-	TGTGCCAGCTCACAAGTAGGCAGAGCCACAGATACGCAGTATTTT	CASSQVGRATDTQYF
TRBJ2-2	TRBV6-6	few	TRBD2	TGTGCCAGCAGTCGAAGTAGCGGGGGCCAAATGAACACCGGGGAGCTGTTTTTT	CASSRSSGGQMNTGELFF
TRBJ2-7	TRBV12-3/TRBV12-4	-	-	TGTGCCAGCAGCTCGTACTACGAGCAGTACTTC	CASSSYYEQYF
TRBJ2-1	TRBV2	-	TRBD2	TGTGCCAGCAGTGATCAGGTGCGGAGCGGGAGGGCCTGCTTCTTC	CASSDQVRSGRACFF
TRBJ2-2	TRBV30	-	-	TGTGCCTGGAGTGTAGGGCACACCGGGGAGCTGTTTTTT	CAWSVGHTGELFF
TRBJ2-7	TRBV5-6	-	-	TGTGCCAGCAGCTTGGGAGGGGGTAACTCCTACGAGCAGTACTTC	CASSLGGGNSYEQYF
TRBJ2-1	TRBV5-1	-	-	TGCGCCAGCAGCTTGGGACCGTCGAACGATGAGCAGTTCTTC	CASSLGPSNDEQFF
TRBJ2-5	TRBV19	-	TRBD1	TGTGCCAGTAGACAACCGGGACAGGGTAAACAAGAGACCCAGTACTTC	CASRQPGQGKQETQYF
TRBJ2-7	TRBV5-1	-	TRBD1	TGCGCCAGCAGCTTCGACGGGACAGGGGGTTCCGAGCAGTACTTC	CASSFDGTGGSEQYF
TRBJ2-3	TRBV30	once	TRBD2	TGTGCCTGCGGGACTAGCATCGCTACGCAGTATTTT	CACGTSIATQYF
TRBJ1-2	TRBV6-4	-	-	TGTGCCAGCAGTGACTCGTTGTATGGCTACACCTTC	CASSDSLYGYTF
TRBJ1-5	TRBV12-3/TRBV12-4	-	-	TGTGCCAGTGCCCAAGAGGGGGGCCAGCCCCAGCATTTT	CASAQEGGQPQHF
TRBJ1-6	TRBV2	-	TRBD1	TGTGCCAGTACGACAGGGGTTAATTCACCCCTCCACTTT	CASTTGVNSPLHF
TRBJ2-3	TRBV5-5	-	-	TGTGCCACCAAAGGAGGGGGGACGAACTCGGGGACAGATACGCAGTATTTT	CATKGGGTNSGTDTQYF
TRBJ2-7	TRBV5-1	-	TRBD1	TGCGCCAGCAGCCTTGAGGGGGCGTCAGTCTACGAGCAGTACTTC	CASSLEGASVYEQYF
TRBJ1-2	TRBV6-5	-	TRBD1	TGTGCCAGCAGTTACGCGGGACAGGGGCTGGACTTC	CASSYAGQGLDF
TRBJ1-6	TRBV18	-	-	TGTGCCAGCTCACCCAACCAGGGGAATAATTCACCCCTCCACTTT	CASSPNQGNNSPLHF
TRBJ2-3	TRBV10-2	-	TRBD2	TGCGCCAGCAGTCTAGCGGGAGTCCTCGCAGATACGCAGTATTTT	CASSLAGVLADTQYF
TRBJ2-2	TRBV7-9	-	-	TGTGCCAGCAGGATGACTCGGGGGTTAGCCGGGGAGCTGTTTTTT	CASRMTRGLAGELFF
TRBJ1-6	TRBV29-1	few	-	TGCAGCGTTAAGTCGGGGGCTAATTCACCCCTCCACTTT	CSVKSGANSPLHF
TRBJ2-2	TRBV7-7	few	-	TGTGCCAGCAGCTCTAGTCCGAGGGGCACCGGGGAGCTGTTTTTT	CASSSSPRGTGELFF
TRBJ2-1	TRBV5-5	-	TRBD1	TGTGCCAGCAGCTTGGGGCCGGGACAGGGCAATGAGCAGTTCTTC	CASSLGPGQGNEQFF
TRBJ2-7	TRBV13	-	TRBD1	TGTGCCAGCAGCTTAGCCCCAGGGGGCTACGAGCAGTACTTC	CASSLAPGGYEQYF
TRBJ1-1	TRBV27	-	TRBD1	TGTGCCAGCAGTTTGACAGGGAGGACTGAAGCTTTCTTT	CASSLTGRTEAFF
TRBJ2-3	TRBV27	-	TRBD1	TGTGCCAGCAGTTTGGGACAGGGGCTAGATACGCAGTATTTT	CASSLGQGLDTQYF
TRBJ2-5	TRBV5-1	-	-	TGCGCCAGCAGCTTGGCCGAGGGAGAGACCCAGTACTTC	CASSLAEGETQYF
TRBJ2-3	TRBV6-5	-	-	TGTGCCAGCAGTAACCATGGAGGGTCAGATACGCAGTATTTT	CASSNHGGSDTQYF
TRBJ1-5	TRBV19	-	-	TGTGCCAGTAGTATCGGTCTGTTCAATCAGCCCCAGCATTTT	CASSIGLFNQPQHF
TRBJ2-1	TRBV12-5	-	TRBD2	TGTGCTAGTGGTTCACCGGGACTAGCGAAGAAAAGCTCCTACAATGAGCAGTTCTTC	CASGSPGLAKKSSYNEQFF
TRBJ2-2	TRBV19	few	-	TGTGCCAGTAGCACGGGACCCGACTCCGGGGAGCTGTTTTTT	CASSTGPDSGELFF
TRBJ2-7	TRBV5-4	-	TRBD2	TGTGCCAGCAGATTGGGTGGGACTAGCGGGAGCTACGAGCAGTACTTC	CASRLGGTSGSYEQYF
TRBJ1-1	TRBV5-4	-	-	TGTGCCAGCAGCCCCTCCGGGGGTAGGATGAACACTGAAGCTTTCTTT	CASSPSGGRMNTEAFF
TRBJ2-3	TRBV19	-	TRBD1	TGTGCCAGTAGTACAGGGGGTAGAAATACGCAGTATTTT	CASSTGGRNTQYF
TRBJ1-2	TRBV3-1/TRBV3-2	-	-	TGTGCCAGCAGCCAAGGGCAGCCTAACTATGGCTACACCTTC	CASSQGQPNYGYTF
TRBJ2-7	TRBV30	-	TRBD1	TGTGCCTGGAGCCCGACAGGGTACGAGCAGTACTTC	CAWSPTGYEQYF
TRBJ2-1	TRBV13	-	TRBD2	TGTGCCAGCAGCGGGGGACTAGCGGTTCTATCCTACAATGAGCAGTTCTTC	CASSGGLAVLSYNEQFF